Listed here are 24 T cell receptor beta chains from one sample, sequenced in a study of blood T cell repertoires in COVID-19. TCRdb keeps only in-frame clones here, not all; method: immunoSEQ multiplex PCR. The data contain fewer than 60,000 clones, roughly 89% of them singletons. Material: peripheral blood. These receptors were obtained from a man of 80 years or more with active or convalescent COVID-19.

This chain uses TRBV3-1 (or the pseudogene TRBV3-2) with TRBJ2-7; D is possibly TRBD2 (6 bases). In germline, CDR1 is LGHDT, CDR2 YNNKEL (reference sequence). V shed 4 bases and J shed 0 bases, with 10 bases lying between them. The CDR3 is 14 amino acids. The CDR3 DNA sequence: TGTGCCAGCAGCCGCGGGACCGTCTCCTACGAGCAGTACTTC. Translation: CASSRGTVSYEQYF.

The gene calls are TRBV4-1 and TRBJ2-5, with TRBD2 matching 15 bases. Trimming removed 4 bases from V and 5 bases from J; junction bases left unmatched: 8. CDR3 length: 17 amino acids. The germline V gene encodes CDR1 MGHRA and CDR2 YSYEKL. This CDR3 is CASSRGTSGRPSETQYF. In DNA, the CDR3 is TGCGCCAGCAGCCGCGGGACTAGCGGGAGGCCGAGTGAGACCCAGTACTTC.

The rearrangement links TRBV3-1 (or the pseudogene TRBV3-2) to TRBJ2-5; 8 bases align to TRBD1. This CDR3 is 15 amino acids long. The V segment lost 6 bases and the J segment 5 bases; nucleotides outside the gene matches: 11. Germline CDR1 is LGHDT and CDR2 is YNNKEL (reference sequence). The CDR3 sequence is CASSLGYRGVETQYF. The CDR3 bases are TGTGCCAGCAGTCTTGGTTACAGGGGGGTGGAGACCCAGTACTTC.

The rearrangement links TRBV19 to TRBJ1-5; weak D call: TRBD1 (6 bases). This CDR3 has 14 amino acids. CDR1 is LNHDA and CDR2 is SQIVND in the germline V gene (reference sequence). Trimming pared 10 bases from V and 0 bases from J, leaving 13 bases between. This CDR3 is CATSRTASNQPQHF. CDR3 sequence (DNA): TGTGCCACTTCGCGGACAGCTAGCAATCAGCCCCAGCATTTT.

CDR3 amino acids: CASSLDQRQGPQHF. In nucleotides, the CDR3 is TGTGCCAGCAGCTTAGATCAAAGACAGGGGCCCCAGCATTTT. This chain joins TRBV11-2 and TRBJ1-5, with 7 bases aligning to TRBD1. CDR1 and CDR2 from the germline V gene are SGHAT and FQNNGV. J gave up 9 bases and V 0 bases, and 5 bases lay outside the gene matches. The CDR3 totals 14 residues. Based on the CDR3 plus reference TRBV11-2 and TRBJ1-5, the full variable domain is EAGVAQSPRYKIIEKRQSVAFWCNPISGHATLYWYQQILGQGPKLLIQFQNNGVVDDSQLPKDRFSAERLKGVDSTLKIQPAKLEDSAVYLCASSLDQRQGPQHFGDGTRLSIL.

This clone occurred once. The gene calls are TRBV10-2 and TRBJ2-1; no clear D. V lost 2 bases and J 0 bases, leaving 11 bases between the germline ends. Germline loops: CDR1 WSHSY, CDR2 SAAADI. CDR3 length: 16 amino acids. This CDR3 reads CASSERRRSSYNEQFF. The CDR3 nucleotides are TGCGCCAGCAGTGAGAGGAGAAGAAGCTCCTACAATGAGCAGTTCTTC.

The chain is built from TRBV7-2 and TRBJ2-1; 8 bases line up with TRBD2. The CDR3 length is 14 residues. The J segment lost 10 bases and the V segment lost 1 base, leaving 6 bases of the junction unmatched. CDR1 is SGHTA and CDR2 is FQGNSA in the germline V gene. The CDR3 loop reads CASSLGPGGREQFF. DNA of the CDR3: TGTGCCAGCAGCTTAGGGCCGGGGGGGCGCGAGCAGTTCTTC.

This clone was observed a handful of times. The CDR3, as DNA: TGTGCCAGCAGCTTAGCTCGGCAGGGGTATGGCTACACCTTC. Encoded protein: CASSLARQGYGYTF. The V call is TRBV7-2, the J call TRBJ1-2, with D possibly being TRBD1 (6 bases). Per germline, CDR1 SGHTA and CDR2 FQGNSA. V was pared by 0 bases and J by 5 bases, with 10 bases between. The CDR3 is 14 residues long.

The V gene is TRBV7-2, the J gene TRBJ2-3, with a possible D match to TRBD1 (6 bases). CDR1 is SGHTA and CDR2 is FQGNSA in the germline V gene. CDR3 size: 15 residues. Trimming removed 1 base from V and 2 bases from J, with 10 bases in between. The chain's CDR3 is CASSLGPGATDTQYF. For the CDR3, the DNA is TGTGCCAGCAGCTTAGGGCCAGGGGCCACAGATACGCAGTATTTT.

The genes are TRBV24-1 and TRBJ2-3; D uncertain. The germline V gene has CDR1 KGHDR and CDR2 SFDVKD. The CDR3 runs to 12 residues. V lost 3 bases and J lost 6, with 6 bases in between. CDR3 amino acids: CATSDPVDTQYF. For the CDR3, the DNA is TGTGCCACCAGTGATCCAGTGGATACGCAGTATTTT.

J is TRBJ2-3 and V is TRBV2; 10 bases line up with TRBD2. Germline CDR1 and CDR2: SNHLY and FYNNEI. The trim removed 6 bases at V and 2 bases at J, leaving 2 bases unmatched. The CDR3 runs to 14 residues. The CDR3 region is CASRLAGVTDTQYF. CDR3 DNA: TGTGCCAGCAGGCTAGCGGGAGTCACAGATACGCAGTATTTT.

This chain connects TRBV25-1 to TRBJ1-4; no clear D gene. Germline V gene data show CDR1 as MGHDK and CDR2 as SYGVNS. This CDR3 region has 13 residues. The V end was cut by 2 bases, the J end by 5 bases, with 6 bases between. In nucleotides, the CDR3 is TGTGCCAGCAGTGAACCCAGAAATGAAAAACTGTTTTTT. Translating it yields CASSEPRNEKLFF. Looking up the rest from reference TRBV25-1 and TRBJ1-4 gives the full variable domain: EADIYQTPRYLVIGTGKKITLECSQTMGHDKMYWYQQDPGMELHLIHYSYGVNSTEKGDLSSESTVSRIRTEHFPLTLESARPSHTSQYLCASSEPRNEKLFFGSGTQLSVL.

This sequence joins TRBV21-1 and TRBJ1-2; the D segment call TRBD1 is taken from the table without a DNA check. TRBV21-1 is a pseudogene segment. The CDR3 has 18 amino acids. The CDR3 loop is CASSKDGSCSVQGGGYTF. Here the CDR3 DNA reads TGTGCCAGCAGCAAAGATGGGTCTTGTTCGGTGCAGGGGGGAGGCTACACCTTC.

The V gene is TRBV18, the J gene TRBJ1-5; a possible D gene is TRBD1 (5 bases). This CDR3 is built from 16 residues. V lost 3 bases, J lost 3 bases, and 15 bases lay in between. Germline V gives CDR1 KGHSH, CDR2 LQKENI. This chain's CDR3 is CASSPDSLHINQPQHF. In DNA, the CDR3 is TGTGCCAGCTCACCTGACAGTTTACACATCAATCAGCCCCAGCATTTT. The full variable domain, its missing parts supplied by reference TRBV18 and TRBJ1-5, is NAGVMQNPRHLVRRRGQEARLRCSPMKGHSHVYWYRQLPEEGLKFMVYLQKENIIDESGMPKERFSAEFPKEGPSILRIQQVVRGDSAAYFCASSPDSLHINQPQHFGDGTRLSIL.

The gene calls are TRBV2 and TRBJ1-5, with a possible D match to TRBD1 (6 bases). CDR1 SNHLY and CDR2 FYNNEI come from the germline V gene. V was trimmed by 7 bases and J by 7 bases, leaving 17 bases between them. This CDR3 is 14 amino acids long. The CDR3 loop is CASTEGGWQQPQHF. The CDR3 DNA follows: TGTGCCAGCACCGAGGGGGGGTGGCAGCAGCCCCAGCATTTT.

The chain combines TRBV27 with TRBJ1-2; D is perhaps TRBD1 (5 bases). From germline, CDR1 is MNHEY and CDR2 SMNVEV (reference sequence). This CDR3 has 15 amino acids. The germline V and J ends were trimmed by 8 bases and 8 bases, with 24 bases remaining between them. The CDR3 reads CASGGFTNRHLGYTF. The CDR3 DNA sequence: TGTGCCAGCGGGGGGTTTACTAATCGACACCTGGGCTACACCTTC.

CDR3 bases: TGTGCCAGCAGCTTAGGCGGCGGATACTCCTACAATGAGCAGTTCTTC. Its protein product is CASSLGGGYSYNEQFF. V is TRBV7-2 and J is TRBJ2-1; the D is unclear. CDR3 length: 16 residues. Germline-derived CDR1 and CDR2 are SGHTA and FQGNSA. Trimming pared 1 base from V and 0 bases from J, leaving 10 bases between.

V and J are TRBV10-2 and TRBJ1-5, with no clear D. The CDR3 runs to 16 residues. CDR1 WSHSY and CDR2 SAAADI come from the germline V gene. V was trimmed by 8 bases and J by 2 bases, leaving 19 bases between them. In DNA form, the CDR3 reads TGCGCCAGCGTAGATGCTTGGGCTTTCGGCAATCAGCCCCAGCATTTT. It codes for CASVDAWAFGNQPQHF.

CDR3 DNA: TGCGCCAGCAGACAGGCCGGAGGGGAGACCCAGTACTTC. Translation gives CASRQAGGETQYF. This sequence joins TRBV10-2 and TRBJ2-5, with TRBD2 as a possible D gene (6 bases). V lost 6 bases and J 5 bases, leaving 13 bases between the germline ends. The CDR3 sequence is 13 residues long. The germline CDR1 and CDR2 sequences are WSHSY and SAAADI.

The V and J genes are TRBV19 and TRBJ1-5; TRBD1 might be the D (6 bases). The V end lost 4 bases, the J end lost 1 base, and 11 bases lay between the germline ends. CDR1 is LNHDA and CDR2 is SQIVND in the germline V gene (reference sequence). The CDR3 consists of 15 residues. The CDR3, as DNA: TGTGCCAGTAGTACGGGGGGCGGGAGCAATCAGCCCCAGCATTTT. Translation gives CASSTGGGSNQPQHF. Together with reference TRBV19 and TRBJ1-5, the CDR3 gives the full variable domain: DGGITQSPKYLFRKEGQNVTLSCEQNLNHDAMYWYRQDPGQGLRLIYYSQIVNDFQKGDIAEGYSVSREKKESFPLTVTSAQKNPTAFYLCASSTGGGSNQPQHFGDGTRLSIL.

CDR3 in amino acids: CASSPREGRGYQHF. The CDR3 DNA is TGTGCCAGCTCACCACGTGAGGGTCGTGGGTACCAGCATTTT. V usage is TRBV18 and J usage is TRBJ1-5; D is unclear. Between the trimmed V and J ends, which lost 1 base and 12 bases, there was a span of 16 bases. Germline-derived CDR1 and CDR2 are KGHSH and LQKENI. CDR3 length: 14 residues.

This sequence joins TRBV19 and TRBJ1-6, with 7 bases identical to TRBD1. Germline V CDR1 and CDR2: LNHDA, SQIVND (reference sequence). Trimming at V came to 6 bases and at J to 3 bases, leaving 5 bases not matched to a gene. CDR3 length: 15 amino acids. CDR3 bases: TGTGCCAGTAGCGCTACAGGGGACTATAATTCACCCCTCCACTTT. Its protein is CASSATGDYNSPLHF.

The rearrangement links TRBV23-1 to TRBJ2-3; 10 bases line up with TRBD2. TRBV23-1 is annotated as an ORF whose role is uncertain. There are 19 residues in the CDR3. Losses at the gene ends were 0 bases for V and 6 bases for J; bases not matched to a gene: 15. This CDR3 reads CASSQSASGGAFDPDTQYF. The CDR3 region has the DNA TGCGCCAGCAGTCAATCTGCGAGCGGGGGGGCCTTTGACCCCGATACGCAGTATTTT.

The chain joins TRBV6-5 to TRBJ1-1, with D unclear. The CDR3 extends over 13 amino acids. CDR1 and CDR2 from the germline V gene are MNHEY and SVGAGI. V lost 7 bases and J lost 1, with 10 bases in between. This chain's CDR3 is CASKRRGNTEAFF. The CDR3, as DNA: TGTGCCAGCAAGAGGCGGGGGAACACTGAAGCTTTCTTT.